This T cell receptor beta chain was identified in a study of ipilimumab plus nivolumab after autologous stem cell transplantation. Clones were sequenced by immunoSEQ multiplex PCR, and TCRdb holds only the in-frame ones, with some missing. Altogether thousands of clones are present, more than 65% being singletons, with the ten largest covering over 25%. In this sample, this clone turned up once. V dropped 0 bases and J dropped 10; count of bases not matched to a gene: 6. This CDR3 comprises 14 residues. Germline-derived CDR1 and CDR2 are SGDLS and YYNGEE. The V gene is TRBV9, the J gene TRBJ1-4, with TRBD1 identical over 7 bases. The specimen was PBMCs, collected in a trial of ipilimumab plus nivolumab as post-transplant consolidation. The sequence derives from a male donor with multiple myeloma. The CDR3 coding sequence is TGTGCCAGCAGCGTAGGGACAGGAATAGGAAAACTGTTTTTT. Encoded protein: CASSVGTGIGKLFF.